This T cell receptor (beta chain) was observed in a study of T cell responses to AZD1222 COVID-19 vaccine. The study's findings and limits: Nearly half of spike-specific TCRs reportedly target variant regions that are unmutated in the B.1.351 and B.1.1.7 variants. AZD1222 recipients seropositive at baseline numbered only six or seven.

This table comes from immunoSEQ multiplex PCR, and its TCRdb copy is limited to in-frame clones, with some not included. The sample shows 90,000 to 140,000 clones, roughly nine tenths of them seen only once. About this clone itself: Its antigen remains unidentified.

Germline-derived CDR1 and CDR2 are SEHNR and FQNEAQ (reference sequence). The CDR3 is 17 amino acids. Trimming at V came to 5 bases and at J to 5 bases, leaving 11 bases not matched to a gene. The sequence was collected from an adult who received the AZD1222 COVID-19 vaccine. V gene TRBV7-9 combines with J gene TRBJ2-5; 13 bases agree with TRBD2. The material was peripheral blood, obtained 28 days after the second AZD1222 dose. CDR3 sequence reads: CASSPRTSGRGGETQYF. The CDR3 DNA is TGTGCCAGCAGCCCGCGGACTAGCGGGAGAGGTGGGGAGACCCAGTACTTC.